Shown below are 22 T cell receptor beta chains from a single sample sequenced in a study of blood T cell repertoires in COVID-19. Sequencing was performed with immunoSEQ multiplex PCR; in TCRdb, only in-frame clones are kept and a portion is missing. There are 250,000 to 300,000 clones in the sample; under 95% occur only once, and 2.3% lies in the top ten. Sequencing was carried out using PBMCs or T cells enriched from blood (not recorded which). The receptors here all came from a woman in her 40s with acute COVID-19.

The V gene is TRBV30, the J gene TRBJ2-5, with a tentative D call TRBD2 (5 bases). The CDR3 is 12 amino acids. CDR1 and CDR2 (germline): GTSNPN, SVGIG (reference sequence). V shed 2 bases and J shed 7 bases, with 11 bases lying between them. CDR3 DNA: TGTGCCTGGAGTCCGGACTCCTGGACCCAGTACTTC. As protein: CAWSPDSWTQYF. Variable domain in full (rest from reference TRBV30 and TRBJ2-5): SQTIHQWPATLVQPVGSPLSLECTVEGTSNPNLYWYRQAAGRGLQLLFYSVGIGQISSEVPQNLSASRPQDRQFILSSKKLLLSDSGFYLCAWSPDSWTQYFGPGTRLLVL.

This clone was seen only once. The chain links TRBV9 to TRBJ2-2; the match to TRBD2 covers 8 bases. Germline loops: CDR1 SGDLS, CDR2 YYNGEE. The CDR3 spans 15 residues. V dropped 5 bases and J dropped 2; count of bases not matched to a gene: 5. The CDR3 DNA reads TGTGCCAGCAGTCGCGGGGGGCTAAACACCGGGGAGCTGTTTTTT. Translating gives CASSRGGLNTGELFF.

This rearrangement joins TRBV7-9 to TRBJ1-1; D gene uncertain. Germline loops: CDR1 SEHNR, CDR2 FQNEAQ (reference sequence). The CDR3 runs 15 residues. V lost 5 bases, J lost 1 base, and 14 bases lay in between. CDR3 protein: CASSPRAAGNTEAFF. The CDR3 DNA is TGTGCCAGCAGCCCCCGGGCGGCGGGGAACACTGAAGCTTTCTTT.

V is TRBV24-1 and J is TRBJ2-1, with D possibly matching TRBD1 (6 bases). Germline CDR1 KGHDR, CDR2 SFDVKD. This CDR3 region has 16 residues. V was shortened by 3 bases and J by 5 bases, with 16 bases between the two germline ends. CDR3 amino acids: CATSDQDRTMNNEQFF. CDR3 DNA sequence: TGTGCCACCAGTGATCAGGACAGAACCATGAACAATGAGCAGTTCTTC.

This chain links TRBV5-6 with TRBJ2-7, with a tentative D call TRBD1 (6 bases). The V end lost 4 bases, the J end lost 9 bases, and 23 bases lay between the germline ends. This CDR3 has 15 residues. CDR1 is SGHDT, CDR2 YYEEEE, per germline. The CDR3 loop reads CASSPFGTSASVQYF. The DNA for the CDR3 is TGTGCCAGCAGCCCCTTTGGGACATCGGCGTCTGTGCAGTACTTC.

In DNA form, the CDR3 reads TGTGCCAGCAGTTCGACAGGTTCCGAGCAGTACTTC. Residues: CASSSTGSEQYF. The V gene is TRBV3-1 (or the pseudogene TRBV3-2), the J gene TRBJ2-7; D may be TRBD1 (6 bases). V lost 6 bases and J 6 bases, leaving 12 bases between the germline ends. Germline V gene data show CDR1 as LGHDT and CDR2 as YNNKEL (reference sequence). The CDR3 is 12 residues long.

This clone occurred once. This sequence joins TRBV11-3 and TRBJ2-3; 7 bases align to TRBD2. The trim removed 1 base at V and 3 bases at J, leaving 4 bases unmatched. From germline, CDR1 is SGHNT and CDR2 YENEEA. The length of the CDR3 is 15 residues. The CDR3, as DNA: TGTGCCAGCAGCTTAGGCGGGAGTCGAACAGATACGCAGTATTTT. As protein: CASSLGGSRTDTQYF.

This rearrangement joins TRBV7-9 to TRBJ2-3; 12 bases are a match to TRBD2. V gave up 3 bases and J gave up 3 bases; unmatched junction bases: 1. CDR3 length: 15 amino acids. Germline V gene sequence: CDR1 SEHNR, CDR2 FQNEAQ (reference sequence). CDR3 nucleotides: TGTGCCAGCAGCTTTACTAGCGGGAGGACAGATACGCAGTATTTT. It encodes CASSFTSGRTDTQYF.

The chain employs TRBV30 and TRBJ1-5, with 7 bases that match TRBD1. V dropped 2 bases and J dropped 2; count of bases not matched to a gene: 3. The CDR3 sequence is 14 residues long. In germline, CDR1 is GTSNPN, CDR2 SVGIG (reference sequence). The CDR3 region is CAWSRQGGNQPQHF. CDR3 DNA: TGTGCCTGGAGTAGACAGGGTGGCAATCAGCCCCAGCATTTT.

CDR3: CASSSGQPRNTGELFF. In DNA, the CDR3 is TGCGCCAGCAGCTCCGGACAGCCTAGGAACACCGGGGAGCTGTTTTTT. The chain combines TRBV5-1 with TRBJ2-2, with D possibly TRBD1 on 6 matching bases. Trimming removed 3 bases from V and 1 base from J, with 13 bases in between. Germline V gives CDR1 SGHRS, CDR2 YFSETQ. This CDR3 is 16 amino acids long.

This chain uses TRBV5-4 with TRBJ2-5; TRBD1 matches 12 bases. This CDR3 region has 15 residues. The junction had 6 bases not matched to a gene; V was cut back by 4 bases and J by 5 bases. Germline-derived CDR1 and CDR2 are SGHNT and YYREEE (reference sequence). CDR3 protein: CASSDGTGGLETQYF. The CDR3 nucleotides are TGTGCCAGCAGCGACGGGACAGGGGGCCTGGAGACCCAGTACTTC.

The J gene is TRBJ2-1, the V gene TRBV5-4, with TRBD2 matching 7 bases. This CDR3 has 13 amino acids. Germline V gene lookup returns CDR1 SGHNT and CDR2 YYREEE (reference sequence). With 5 bases clipped from V and 9 bases from J, the junction kept 8 bases outside the gene matches. CDR3 in DNA: TGTGCCAGCAGTCTGACTAGCTTCGGTGAGCAGTTCTTC. Its protein is CASSLTSFGEQFF. Variable domain in full (rest from reference TRBV5-4 and TRBJ2-1): ETGVTQSPTHLIKTRGQQVTLRCSSQSGHNTVSWYQQALGQGPQFIFQYYREEENGRGNFPPRFSGLQFPNYSSELNVNALELDDSALYLCASSLTSFGEQFFGPGTRLTVL.

This clone was seen a handful of times. CDR3 nucleotides: TGTGCCAGCAGCCGAGGGGGAGGCACAGATACGCAGTATTTT. Protein: CASSRGGGTDTQYF. The chain is built from TRBV7-3 and TRBJ2-3, with a weak D call TRBD1 (6 bases). Germline CDR1 SGHTA, CDR2 FQGTGA. This CDR3 has 14 residues. Trimming left V 5 bases short and J 1 base short, with 10 bases between. Drawing the rest from reference TRBV7-3 and TRBJ2-3, the complete variable domain is GAGVSQTPSNKVTEKGKYVELRCDPISGHTALYWYRQSLGQGPEFLIYFQGTGAADDSGLPNDRFFAVRPEGSVSTLKIQRTERGDSAVYLCASSRGGGTDTQYFGPGTRLTVL.

The rearrangement uses TRBV24-1 and TRBJ1-5; D is possibly TRBD1 (5 bases). The CDR3 has 15 residues. Germline V gives CDR1 KGHDR, CDR2 SFDVKD. Trimming removed 2 bases at V and 7 bases at J, with 14 bases between. The CDR3 loop is CATSDSRQGGQPQHF. The CDR3 nucleotides are TGTGCCACCAGTGATTCAAGGCAGGGAGGGCAGCCCCAGCATTTT.

This CDR3 reads CASSAQGIAGRDNEQFF. The CDR3 nucleotides are TGTGCCAGCAGTGCCCAAGGAATAGCGGGACGGGACAATGAGCAGTTCTTC. V usage is TRBV25-1 and J usage is TRBJ2-1; the match to TRBD2 covers 8 bases. The CDR3 totals 17 residues. V was pared by 4 bases and J by 5 bases, with 13 bases of the junction left unmatched. Germline lookup yields CDR1 MGHDK and CDR2 SYGVNS.

Concerning this clone: Being one base from a much bigger clone, this may be a read error. The J gene is TRBJ1-5, the V gene TRBV3-1 (or the pseudogene TRBV3-2), with D perhaps matching TRBD1 (5 bases). This CDR3 has 13 amino acids. Trimming pared 5 bases from V and 2 bases from J, leaving 7 bases between. Germline CDR1 is LGHDT and CDR2 is YNNKEL (reference sequence). The CDR3 loop reads CASSRGGNQPQHF. The CDR3 DNA sequence: TGTGCCAGCAGCAGGGGTGGCAATCAGCCCCAGCATTTT.

The CDR3 nucleotides read TGTGCCAGCAGCTTCCGGGACAGGGGGCAGCCCCAGCATTTT. It yields the protein CASSFRDRGQPQHF. The J gene is TRBJ1-5, the V gene TRBV5-5, with 11 bases matching TRBD1. CDR3 size: 14 residues. Germline CDR1 is SGHKS and CDR2 is YYEKEE (reference sequence). The trim removed 2 bases at V and 7 bases at J, leaving 2 bases unmatched.

This clone was seen only once. The V call is TRBV9, the J call TRBJ2-7, with a weak D call TRBD2 (6 bases). V dropped 2 bases and J dropped 4 bases, with 13 bases sitting between them. The length of the CDR3 is 14 residues. Germline CDR1 reads SGDLS; CDR2 reads YYNGEE. As DNA, the CDR3 is TGTGCCAGCAGCGTGGGGGGTCGGTCGTACGAGCAGTACTTC. Amino acids: CASSVGGRSYEQYF.

The chain has TRBV10-3 and TRBJ1-3; 7 positions agree with TRBD1. This CDR3 spans 14 amino acids. V trimming: 4 bases; J trimming: 4 bases; junction bases outside the gene matches: 4. Per the germline V gene, CDR1 is ENHRY and CDR2 is SYGVKD. CDR3 in DNA: TGTGCCATCAGTGGGAGGGGGCCGGGAAACACCATATATTTT. Translation gives CAISGRGPGNTIYF.

This clone was found once. J is TRBJ1-2 and V is TRBV5-1; possible D gene TRBD1, 5 bases. Per germline, CDR1 SGHRS and CDR2 YFSETQ. V was trimmed by 3 bases and J by 10 bases, leaving 16 bases between them. The CDR3 extends over 13 amino acids. CDR3 DNA sequence: TGCGCCAGCAGCTCGAATGCGCCCAGGGACTACACCTTC. Encoded protein: CASSSNAPRDYTF.

The V gene is TRBV6-1, the J gene TRBJ1-5; TRBD1 aligns across 9 bases. Germline trimming cut 3 bases from V and 5 bases from J; bases unmatched to any gene: 2. The CDR3 contains 14 residues. CDR1 is MNHNS, CDR2 SASEGT, per germline. This chain's CDR3 is CASSDTGGYQPQHF. The DNA of the CDR3 is TGTGCCAGCAGTGACACAGGGGGCTATCAGCCCCAGCATTTT.

V gene TRBV7-2 combines with J gene TRBJ1-2; 7 positions match TRBD1. This CDR3 contains 13 residues. CDR1 and CDR2 from the germline V gene are SGHTA and FQGNSA. After removal of 3 bases from V and 7 bases from J, the junction contained 5 bases not matched to a gene. CDR3 DNA: TGTGCCAGCAGCTTGGACAGGTCTGGTGGCTACACCTTC. It specifies CASSLDRSGGYTF.